The TCR beta chain under discussion was sequenced for a study of Tregs in tolerant kidney transplant recipients. Assay: immunoSEQ multiplex PCR; the TCRdb copy retains only in-frame clones and omits some. The listing records 25,000 or so clones. As to this clone: Read sequence stops 3 residues before the CDR3 end, and the germline J gene provides the missing end.

This CDR3 has 15 amino acids. Germline CDR1 is SEHNR and CDR2 is FQNEAQ (reference sequence). V gave up 0 bases and J gave up 8 bases, with 13 bases separating them. Related graft donors supplied nonmyeloablative bone marrow transplants, and mixed chimerism was transient. The input for sequencing was CD4+ T cells from blood (PBMCs), taken 6 months after the transplant. V and J are TRBV7-9 and TRBJ1-4; a possible D gene is TRBD1 (6 bases). The source is a human patient who received a combined kidney and bone marrow transplant. These T cells may partly come from the graft donor. This chain's CDR3 is CASSLATGLGEKLFF. CDR3 bases read: TGTGCCAGCAGCTTAGCGACAGGACTCGGGGAAAAA.